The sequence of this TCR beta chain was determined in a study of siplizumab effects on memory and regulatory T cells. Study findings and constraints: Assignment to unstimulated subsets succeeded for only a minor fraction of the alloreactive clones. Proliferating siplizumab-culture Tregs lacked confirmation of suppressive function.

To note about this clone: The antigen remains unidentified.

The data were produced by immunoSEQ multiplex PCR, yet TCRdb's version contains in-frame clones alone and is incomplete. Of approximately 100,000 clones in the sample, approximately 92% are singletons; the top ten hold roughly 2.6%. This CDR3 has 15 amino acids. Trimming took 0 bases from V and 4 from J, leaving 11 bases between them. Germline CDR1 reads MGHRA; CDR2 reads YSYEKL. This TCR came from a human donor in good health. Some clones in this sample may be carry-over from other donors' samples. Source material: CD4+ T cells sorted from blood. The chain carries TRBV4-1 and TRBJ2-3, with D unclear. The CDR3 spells CASSQEWSRADTQYF. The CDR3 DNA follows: TGCGCCAGCAGCCAAGAGTGGTCGCGAGCAGATACGCAGTATTTT.